A selection of T cell receptor beta chains follows, all from one sample in a study of blood T cell repertoires in COVID-19. Clones were read by immunoSEQ multiplex PCR, and TCRdb kept only the in-frame ones, dropping some. The table lists roughly 250,000 clones, approximately 90% of them singletons. The material sequenced was PBMCs or T cells enriched from blood (not recorded which). Source of these receptors: a woman aged 40 to 50 with acute COVID-19. The CDR3 runs from the conserved cysteine through the conserved F or W. A D gene is named only where the DNA matches it firmly. A clone size is listed for some rows: how often the clone was seen (once, few, many), or a class if it is expanded.

d_gene: -
abundance: -
v_gene: TRBV7-9
j_gene: TRBJ1-1
len: 14
CDR3aa: CASPGGGNNTEAFF
CDR3nt: TGTGCCAGCCCGGGAGGCGGGAATAACACTGAAGCTTTCTTT

d_gene: -
abundance: -
v_gene: TRBV7-9
j_gene: TRBJ1-6
len: 15
CDR3aa: CASSSLQTNNSPLHF
CDR3nt: TGTGCCAGCAGCTCCTTACAAACAAATAATTCACCCCTCCACTTT

d_gene: TRBD1
abundance: -
v_gene: TRBV6-5
j_gene: TRBJ1-2
len: 15
CDR3aa: CASRTGTGGGYGYTF
CDR3nt: TGTGCCAGCAGGACCGGGACAGGGGGCGGCTATGGCTACACCTTC

d_gene: TRBD1
abundance: -
v_gene: TRBV29-1
j_gene: TRBJ1-2
len: 12
CDR3aa: CSGKGQGGGYTF
CDR3nt: TGCAGCGGAAAGGGACAGGGCGGTGGCTACACCTTC

d_gene: -
abundance: -
v_gene: TRBV7-3
j_gene: TRBJ1-2
len: 13
CDR3aa: CASSLGGYYGYTF
CDR3nt: TGTGCCAGCAGCTTGGGAGGGTACTATGGCTACACCTTC

d_gene: TRBD2
abundance: -
v_gene: TRBV6-5
j_gene: TRBJ2-7
len: 15
CDR3aa: CASSRWTSGSYEQYF
CDR3nt: TGTGCCAGCAGTCGTTGGACTAGCGGCTCCTACGAGCAGTACTTC

d_gene: TRBD2
abundance: -
v_gene: TRBV11-2
j_gene: TRBJ2-3
len: 16
CDR3aa: CASSLGGTRATDTQYF
CDR3nt: TGTGCCAGCAGCTTAGGGGGGACTAGAGCGACAGATACGCAGTATTTT

d_gene: -
abundance: -
v_gene: TRBV19
j_gene: TRBJ1-3
len: 14
CDR3aa: CASSRFSSGNTIYF
CDR3nt: TGTGCCAGTAGTCGGTTTAGCTCTGGAAACACCATATATTTT

d_gene: TRBD1
abundance: -
v_gene: TRBV19
j_gene: TRBJ2-2
len: 16
CDR3aa: CASKMRGTGKTGELFF
CDR3nt: TGTGCCAGTAAAATGCGGGGGACAGGGAAAACCGGGGAGCTGTTTTTT

d_gene: -
abundance: -
v_gene: TRBV5-3
j_gene: TRBJ1-5
len: 15
CDR3aa: CARSLAQGSNQPQHF
CDR3nt: TGTGCCAGAAGCTTAGCACAGGGCAGCAATCAGCCCCAGCATTTT

d_gene: TRBD2
abundance: -
v_gene: TRBV24-1
j_gene: TRBJ2-1
len: 16
CDR3aa: CATSDRSGRAKDEQFF
CDR3nt: TGTGCCACCAGTGATCGAAGCGGGAGGGCCAAGGATGAGCAGTTCTTC

d_gene: -
abundance: -
v_gene: TRBV7-3
j_gene: TRBJ2-1
len: 17
CDR3aa: CASSPQTSSTNYNEQFF
CDR3nt: TGTGCCAGCAGCCCTCAGACTAGTTCGACTAACTACAATGAGCAGTTCTTC

d_gene: TRBD2
abundance: -
v_gene: TRBV9
j_gene: TRBJ2-1
len: 17
CDR3aa: CASSPPGGGTAYNEQFF
CDR3nt: TGTGCCAGCAGCCCCCCGGGAGGGGGGACGGCTTACAATGAGCAGTTCTTC

d_gene: -
abundance: -
v_gene: TRBV9
j_gene: TRBJ1-6
len: 13
CDR3aa: CASSVDKNSPLHF
CDR3nt: TGTGCCAGCAGCGTAGACAAGAATTCACCCCTCCACTTT

d_gene: -
abundance: -
v_gene: TRBV19
j_gene: TRBJ2-7
len: 14
CDR3aa: CASSPRTGPYEQYF
CDR3nt: TGTGCCAGTAGTCCCCGAACAGGGCCCTACGAGCAGTACTTC

d_gene: TRBD2
abundance: once
v_gene: TRBV2
j_gene: TRBJ2-1
len: 15
CDR3aa: CASREGTSGSDEQFF
CDR3nt: TGTGCCAGCAGGGAGGGGACTAGCGGGAGTGATGAGCAGTTCTTC

d_gene: -
abundance: -
v_gene: TRBV12-3/TRBV12-4
j_gene: TRBJ2-5
len: 12
CDR3aa: CASQQEKETQYF
CDR3nt: TGTGCCAGCCAACAAGAAAAAGAGACCCAGTACTTC

d_gene: TRBD1
abundance: -
v_gene: TRBV7-9
j_gene: TRBJ2-1
len: 16
CDR3aa: CASSPRTGGTYNEQFF
CDR3nt: TGTGCCAGCAGCCCACGGACAGGGGGAACCTACAATGAGCAGTTCTTC

d_gene: -
abundance: -
v_gene: TRBV28
j_gene: TRBJ1-2
len: 13
CDR3aa: CASSLRRGYGYTF
CDR3nt: TGTGCCAGCAGTTTACGGAGAGGGTATGGCTACACCTTC

d_gene: -
abundance: -
v_gene: TRBV3-1/TRBV3-2
j_gene: TRBJ2-3
len: 13
CDR3aa: CASSQTNRVPQYF
CDR3nt: TGTGCCAGCAGCCAAACCAACAGGGTTCCGCAGTATTTT

d_gene: TRBD2
abundance: -
v_gene: TRBV18
j_gene: TRBJ2-1
len: 15
CDR3aa: CASSPTGTRKNEQFF
CDR3nt: TGTGCCAGCTCACCGACCGGGACTAGAAAGAATGAGCAGTTCTTC

d_gene: -
abundance: -
v_gene: TRBV12-3/TRBV12-4
j_gene: TRBJ2-5
len: 13
CDR3aa: CASSKGGQETQYF
CDR3nt: TGTGCCAGCAGTAAAGGGGGCCAAGAGACCCAGTACTTC

d_gene: -
abundance: -
v_gene: TRBV23-1
j_gene: TRBJ1-2
len: 16
CDR3aa: CASSRPFRVGYYGYTF
CDR3nt: TGCGCCAGCAGTCGTCCTTTCAGGGTGGGATACTATGGCTACACCTTC

d_gene: -
abundance: -
v_gene: TRBV15
j_gene: TRBJ2-4
len: 15
CDR3aa: CATSGAGQAKNIQYF
CDR3nt: TGTGCCACCAGCGGGGCCGGTCAGGCCAAAAACATTCAGTACTTC

d_gene: TRBD1
abundance: -
v_gene: TRBV6-5
j_gene: TRBJ1-2
len: 13
CDR3aa: CASSPDRVMGYTF
CDR3nt: TGTGCCAGCAGCCCGGACAGGGTAATGGGCTACACCTTC

d_gene: -
abundance: once
v_gene: TRBV29-1
j_gene: TRBJ2-1
len: 14
CDR3aa: CSGGRQGGNNEQFF
CDR3nt: TGCAGCGGGGGGAGACAGGGAGGTAACAATGAGCAGTTCTTC

d_gene: -
abundance: -
v_gene: TRBV5-1
j_gene: TRBJ1-2
len: 14
CDR3aa: CASSLAQGFGGYTF
CDR3nt: TGCGCCAGCAGCTTGGCTCAGGGATTCGGCGGCTACACCTTC

d_gene: -
abundance: once
v_gene: TRBV5-5
j_gene: TRBJ2-3
len: 15
CDR3aa: CASSFRGMPADTQYF
CDR3nt: TGTGCCAGCAGCTTCAGGGGTATGCCCGCAGATACGCAGTATTTT

d_gene: TRBD1
abundance: -
v_gene: TRBV7-9
j_gene: TRBJ2-5
len: 15
CDR3aa: CASSLMTGGQETQYF
CDR3nt: TGTGCCAGCAGCCTAATGACAGGGGGACAAGAGACCCAGTACTTC

d_gene: -
abundance: once
v_gene: TRBV3-1/TRBV3-2
j_gene: TRBJ1-5
len: 13
CDR3aa: CASSVQGHQPQHF
CDR3nt: TGTGCCAGCAGCGTGCAGGGGCATCAGCCCCAGCATTTT

d_gene: -
abundance: -
v_gene: TRBV6-1
j_gene: TRBJ1-2
len: 15
CDR3aa: CASSETGVANYGYTF
CDR3nt: TGTGCCAGCAGTGAAACAGGTGTAGCTAACTATGGCTACACCTTC

d_gene: -
abundance: once
v_gene: TRBV7-8
j_gene: TRBJ1-4
len: 14
CDR3aa: CASSLRGSNEKLFF
CDR3nt: TGTGCCAGCAGCTTGCGGGGCTCTAATGAAAAACTGTTTTTT

d_gene: -
abundance: -
v_gene: TRBV6-5
j_gene: TRBJ2-5
len: 11
CDR3aa: CASSLEETQYF
CDR3nt: TGTGCCAGCAGTTTAGAAGAGACCCAGTACTTC

d_gene: TRBD1
abundance: -
v_gene: TRBV5-1
j_gene: TRBJ2-5
len: 16
CDR3aa: CASSPAGTGGQETQYF
CDR3nt: TGCGCCAGCAGCCCAGCCGGGACAGGGGGCCAAGAGACCCAGTACTTC

d_gene: TRBD2
abundance: -
v_gene: TRBV7-3
j_gene: TRBJ2-3
len: 16
CDR3aa: CASSPLGGGFTDTQYF
CDR3nt: TGTGCCAGCAGCCCCCTGGGCGGGGGGTTCACAGATACGCAGTATTTT

d_gene: TRBD1
abundance: few
v_gene: TRBV5-1
j_gene: TRBJ2-5
len: 13
CDR3aa: CASSSDREETQYF
CDR3nt: TGCGCCAGCAGCTCGGACAGGGAAGAGACCCAGTACTTC

d_gene: TRBD2
abundance: -
v_gene: TRBV10-3
j_gene: TRBJ2-1
len: 17
CDR3aa: CAITPGGLAGVGIEQFF
CDR3nt: TGTGCCATCACCCCCGGGGGACTAGCGGGAGTAGGTATTGAGCAGTTCTTC

d_gene: -
abundance: -
v_gene: TRBV27
j_gene: TRBJ2-4
len: 15
CDR3aa: CASSSVTPGLNIQYF
CDR3nt: TGTGCCAGCAGCTCCGTTACCCCAGGGCTAAACATTCAGTACTTC

d_gene: TRBD1
abundance: -
v_gene: TRBV6-5
j_gene: TRBJ2-1
len: 16
CDR3aa: CASSYGRDRTINEQFF
CDR3nt: TGTGCCAGCAGTTACGGCCGGGACAGAACCATCAATGAGCAGTTCTTC

d_gene: TRBD2
abundance: -
v_gene: TRBV18
j_gene: TRBJ2-2
len: 16
CDR3aa: CASSPPGLATTGELFF
CDR3nt: TGTGCCAGCTCACCACCGGGACTAGCGACCACCGGGGAGCTGTTTTTT

d_gene: -
abundance: -
v_gene: TRBV9
j_gene: TRBJ1-5
len: 15
CDR3aa: CASSVGGTAVRPQHF
CDR3nt: TGTGCCAGCAGCGTAGGGGGGACTGCGGTAAGGCCCCAGCATTTT

d_gene: TRBD2
abundance: -
v_gene: TRBV7-8
j_gene: TRBJ2-7
len: 17
CDR3aa: CASSGSIGAGDSYEQYF
CDR3nt: TGTGCCAGCAGCGGGTCGATCGGAGCGGGGGACTCCTACGAGCAGTACTTC

d_gene: -
abundance: once
v_gene: TRBV7-9
j_gene: TRBJ1-6
len: 17
CDR3aa: CASSFYGALDGNSPLHF
CDR3nt: TGTGCCAGCAGCTTTTATGGGGCCCTAGACGGTAATTCACCCCTCCACTTT

d_gene: TRBD2
abundance: -
v_gene: TRBV4-2
j_gene: TRBJ2-3
len: 16
CDR3aa: CASSQLLAGVPDTQYF
CDR3nt: TGTGCCAGCAGCCAACTGCTGGCGGGAGTCCCAGATACGCAGTATTTT

d_gene: -
abundance: -
v_gene: TRBV7-2
j_gene: TRBJ2-1
len: 13
CDR3aa: CASSLALPNEQFF
CDR3nt: TGTGCCAGCAGCTTAGCACTGCCCAATGAGCAGTTCTTC

d_gene: -
abundance: -
v_gene: TRBV2
j_gene: TRBJ2-5
len: 14
CDR3aa: CASSRQGYQETQYF
CDR3nt: TGTGCCAGCAGCCGCCAGGGATATCAAGAGACCCAGTACTTC

d_gene: -
abundance: -
v_gene: TRBV6-5
j_gene: TRBJ2-3
len: 15
CDR3aa: CASSYSQGDTDTQYF
CDR3nt: TGTGCCAGCAGTTACTCCCAGGGCGACACAGATACGCAGTATTTT

d_gene: -
abundance: few
v_gene: TRBV6-5
j_gene: TRBJ2-1
len: 12
CDR3aa: CASTRPGAEQFF
CDR3nt: TGTGCCAGCACCCGCCCAGGGGCTGAGCAGTTCTTC